Following are 10 T cell receptor beta chains from one sample sequenced in a study of cytomegalovirus exposure and HLA in healthy donors. The PCR ran on 60 Vbeta and 13 Jbeta primers. TCRdb's table, derived via immunoSEQ multiplex PCR, lists solely in-frame clones and lacks some. The sample has approximately 27,000 clones, around 70% seen once; the top ten hold 4% to 4.5%. The specimen sequenced was PBMCs. Every receptor here comes from a woman aged 50 to 65 in good health and CMV-seronegative.

This clone was seen only a few times. The V and J genes are TRBV28 and TRBJ1-1, with no clear D. The CDR3 has 11 amino acids. The V end lost 10 bases, the J end lost 1 base, and 7 bases lay between the germline ends. The germline V gene has CDR1 MDHEN and CDR2 SYDVKM. The CDR3 loop reads CATEENTEAFF. The CDR3 DNA reads TGTGCCACCGAGGAGAACACTGAAGCTTTCTTT.

The chain carries TRBV12-2 and TRBJ2-3; the D call in the table, TRBD1, was not verified against the DNA. TRBV12-2 is assigned pseudogene status. The CDR3 has 14 residues. The CDR3 sequence: CASRPTKTCDTQYF. The CDR3 nucleotides read TGTGCAAGTCGACCAACAAAAACGTGCGATACGCAGTATTTT.

The chain joins TRBV6-5 to TRBJ1-2; a possible D gene is TRBD1 (6 bases). Germline V gene lookup returns CDR1 MNHEY and CDR2 SVGAGI. The CDR3 runs 15 residues. V was pared by 0 bases and J by 8 bases, with 16 bases between. CDR3 region: CASSYSGREGGGYTF. In DNA form, the CDR3 reads TGTGCCAGCAGTTACTCCGGCAGGGAGGGGGGAGGCTACACCTTC.

This clone came up a few times. V is TRBV6-1 and J is TRBJ1-3, with a weak D call TRBD1 (5 bases). Per germline, CDR1 MNHNS and CDR2 SASEGT. CDR3 length: 13 amino acids. With 11 bases removed from V and 4 bases from J, the gap between germline ends came to 15 bases. In DNA form, the CDR3 reads TGTGCCGGAAGCGCGGGGGTAGGAAACACCATATATTTT. Translated: CAGSAGVGNTIYF.

This clone was seen a handful of times. This chain uses TRBV19 with TRBJ2-7; no reliable D call. Looked up from germline, CDR1 is LNHDA and CDR2 is SQIVND (reference sequence). The CDR3 is made up of 14 amino acids. Trimming stripped 3 bases from V and 0 bases from J, with 9 bases between. The CDR3 region is CASSIRLSSYEQYF. The CDR3 bases are TGTGCCAGTAGTATCAGGTTGAGCTCCTACGAGCAGTACTTC.

This clone has more than one count but fewer than ten. The chain uses TRBV4-1 and TRBJ2-5; D call uncertain. The CDR3 is 13 amino acids. With 4 bases removed from V and 4 bases from J, the gap between germline ends came to 10 bases. CDR1 and CDR2 (germline): MGHRA, YSYEKL. CDR3 residues: CASSLGHGETQYF. The DNA of the CDR3 is TGCGCCAGCAGCCTGGGCCACGGAGAGACCCAGTACTTC.

V is TRBV5-1 and J is TRBJ1-1; tentative D call: TRBD1 (6 bases). The CDR3 has 15 residues. The germline gives CDR1 SGHRS, CDR2 YFSETQ. V gave up 1 base and J gave up 0 bases, with 10 bases separating them. The CDR3 DNA reads as TGCGCCAGCAGCTTGAGTGGACAGCTGAACACTGAAGCTTTCTTT. It is translated as CASSLSGQLNTEAFF.

This CDR3 reads CASSPPETADNEQFF. As DNA, the CDR3 is TGTGCCAGCAGTCCGCCGGAAACAGCGGATAATGAGCAGTTCTTC. The chain is built from TRBV2 and TRBJ2-1, with D possibly matching TRBD2 (5 bases). There are 15 residues in the CDR3. V shed 5 bases and J shed 7 bases, with 18 bases lying between them. The germline V gene has CDR1 SNHLY and CDR2 FYNNEI. The full variable domain, its missing parts supplied by reference TRBV2 and TRBJ2-1, is EPEVTQTPSHQVTQMGQEVILRCVPISNHLYFYWYRQILGQKVEFLVSFYNNEISEKSEIFDDQFSVERPDGSNFTLKIRSTKLEDSAMYFCASSPPETADNEQFFGPGTRLTVL.

V gene TRBV5-1 combines with J gene TRBJ2-6; possible D gene TRBD1, 6 bases. Germline assignment: CDR1 SGHRS and CDR2 YFSETQ. There are 12 residues in the CDR3. Between the trimmed V and J ends, which lost 4 bases and 10 bases, there was a span of 9 bases. CDR3 sequence (DNA): TGCGCCAGCAGCCCCGGACAGAACGTCCTGACTTTC. It translates to CASSPGQNVLTF.

This chain links TRBV28 with TRBJ1-5; D is unclear. The CDR3 totals 12 residues. Per the germline V gene, CDR1 is MDHEN and CDR2 is SYDVKM. Trimming left V 1 base short and J 5 bases short, with 3 bases between. The CDR3: CASSLLDQPQHF. CDR3 DNA sequence: TGTGCCAGCAGTTTATTAGATCAGCCCCAGCATTTT. The full variable domain, completed using reference TRBV28 and TRBJ1-5, is DVKVTQSSRYLVKRTGEKVFLECVQDMDHENMFWYRQDPGLGLRLIYFSYDVKMKEKGDIPEGYSVSREKKERFSLILESASTNQTSMYLCASSLLDQPQHFGDGTRLSIL.